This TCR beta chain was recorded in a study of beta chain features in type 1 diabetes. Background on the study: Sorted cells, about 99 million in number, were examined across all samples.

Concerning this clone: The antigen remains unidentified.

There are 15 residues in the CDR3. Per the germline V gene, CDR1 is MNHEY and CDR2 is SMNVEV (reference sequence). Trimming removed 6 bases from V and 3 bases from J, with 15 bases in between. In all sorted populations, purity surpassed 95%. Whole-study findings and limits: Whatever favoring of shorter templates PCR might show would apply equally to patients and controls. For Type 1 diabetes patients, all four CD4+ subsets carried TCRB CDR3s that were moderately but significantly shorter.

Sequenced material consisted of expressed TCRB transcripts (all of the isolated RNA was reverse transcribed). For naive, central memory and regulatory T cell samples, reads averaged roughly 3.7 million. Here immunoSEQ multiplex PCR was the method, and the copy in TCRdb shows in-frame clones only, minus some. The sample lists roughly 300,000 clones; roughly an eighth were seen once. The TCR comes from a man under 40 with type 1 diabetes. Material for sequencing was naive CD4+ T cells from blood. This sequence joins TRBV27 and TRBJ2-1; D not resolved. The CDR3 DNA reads TGTGCCAGCAGACCGCAGTACAGTTTCTACAATGAGCAGTTCTTC. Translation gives CASRPQYSFYNEQFF.